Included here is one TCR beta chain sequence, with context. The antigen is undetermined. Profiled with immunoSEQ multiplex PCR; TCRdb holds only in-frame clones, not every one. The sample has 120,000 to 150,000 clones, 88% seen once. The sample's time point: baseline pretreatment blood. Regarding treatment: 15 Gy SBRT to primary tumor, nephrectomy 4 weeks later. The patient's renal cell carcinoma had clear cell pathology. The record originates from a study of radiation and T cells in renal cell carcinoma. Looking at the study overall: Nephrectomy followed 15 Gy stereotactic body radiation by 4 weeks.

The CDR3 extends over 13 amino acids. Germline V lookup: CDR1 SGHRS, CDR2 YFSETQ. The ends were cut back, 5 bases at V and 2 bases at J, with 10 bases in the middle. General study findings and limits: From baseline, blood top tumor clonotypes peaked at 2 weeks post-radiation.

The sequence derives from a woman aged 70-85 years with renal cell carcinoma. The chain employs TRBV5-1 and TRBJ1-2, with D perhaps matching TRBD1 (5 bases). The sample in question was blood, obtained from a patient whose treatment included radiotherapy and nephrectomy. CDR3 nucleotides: TGCGCCAGCAGTAGGTGGGACAACTATGGCTACACCTTC. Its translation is CASSRWDNYGYTF.